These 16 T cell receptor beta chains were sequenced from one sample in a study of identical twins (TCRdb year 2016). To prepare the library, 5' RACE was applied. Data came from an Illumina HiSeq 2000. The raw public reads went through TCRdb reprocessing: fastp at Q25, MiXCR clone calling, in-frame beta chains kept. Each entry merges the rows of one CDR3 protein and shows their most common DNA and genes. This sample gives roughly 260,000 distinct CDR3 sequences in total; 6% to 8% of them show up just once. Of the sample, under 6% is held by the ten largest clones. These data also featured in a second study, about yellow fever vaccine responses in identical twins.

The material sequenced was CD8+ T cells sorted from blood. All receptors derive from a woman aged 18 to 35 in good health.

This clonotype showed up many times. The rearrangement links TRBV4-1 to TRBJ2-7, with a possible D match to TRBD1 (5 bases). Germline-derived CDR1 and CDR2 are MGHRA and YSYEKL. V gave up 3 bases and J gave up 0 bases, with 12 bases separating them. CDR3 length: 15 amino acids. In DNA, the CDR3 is TGCGCCAGCAGCCATTCGACAGCGAGCTCCTACGAGCAGTACGTC. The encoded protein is CASSHSTASSYEQYV.

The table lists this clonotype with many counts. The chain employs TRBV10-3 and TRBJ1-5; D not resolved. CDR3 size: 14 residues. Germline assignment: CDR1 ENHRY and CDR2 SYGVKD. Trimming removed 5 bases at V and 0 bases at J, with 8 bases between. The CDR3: CAISPSASNQPQHF. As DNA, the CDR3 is TGTGCCATCAGTCCTTCGGCTAGCAATCAGCCCCAGCATTTT.

In DNA, the CDR3 is TGCAGCGTTGAGAGCTGGGTCTCTGGGGCCAACGTCCTGACTTTC. Amino acids: CSVESWVSGANVLTF. This chain connects TRBV29-1 to TRBJ2-6; the D is unclear. The V and J ends lost 3 bases and 0 bases respectively, with 9 bases between them. The germline CDR1 and CDR2 sequences are SQVTM and ANQGSEA. The CDR3 consists of 15 residues.

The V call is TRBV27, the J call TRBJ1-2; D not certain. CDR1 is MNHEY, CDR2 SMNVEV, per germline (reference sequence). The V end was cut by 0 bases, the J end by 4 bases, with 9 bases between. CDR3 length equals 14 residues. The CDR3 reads CASSLSPPRYGYTF. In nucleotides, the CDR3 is TGTGCCAGCAGTTTATCTCCCCCGCGCTATGGCTACACCTTC.

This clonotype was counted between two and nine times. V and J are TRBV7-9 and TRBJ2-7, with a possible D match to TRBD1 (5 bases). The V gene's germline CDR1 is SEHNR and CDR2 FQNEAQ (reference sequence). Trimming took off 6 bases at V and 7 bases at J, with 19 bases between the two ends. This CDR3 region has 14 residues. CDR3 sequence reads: CASSPDGAGGEQYF. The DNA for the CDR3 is TGTGCCAGCAGTCCAGATGGGGCCGGTGGAGAGCAGTACTTC.

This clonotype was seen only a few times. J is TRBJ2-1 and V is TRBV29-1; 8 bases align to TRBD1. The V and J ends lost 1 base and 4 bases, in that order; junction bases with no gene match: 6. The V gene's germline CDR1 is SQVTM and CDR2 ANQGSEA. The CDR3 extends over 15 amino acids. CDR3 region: CSVEGRQGAYNEQFF. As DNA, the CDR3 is TGCAGCGTTGAAGGTCGGCAGGGGGCATACAATGAGCAGTTCTTC.

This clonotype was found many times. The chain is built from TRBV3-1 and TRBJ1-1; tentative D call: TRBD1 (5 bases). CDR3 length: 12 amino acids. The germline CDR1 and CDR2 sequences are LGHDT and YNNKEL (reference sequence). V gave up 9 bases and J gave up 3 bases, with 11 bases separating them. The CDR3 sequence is CARGGSDTEAFF. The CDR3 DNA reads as TGTGCCAGGGGGGGTTCGGACACTGAAGCTTTCTTT.

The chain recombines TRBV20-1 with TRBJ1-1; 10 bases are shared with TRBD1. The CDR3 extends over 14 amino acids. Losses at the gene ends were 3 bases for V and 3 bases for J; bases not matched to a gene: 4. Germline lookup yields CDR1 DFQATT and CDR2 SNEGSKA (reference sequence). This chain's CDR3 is CSASGTGEYTEAFF. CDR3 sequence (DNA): TGCAGTGCTAGTGGGACAGGGGAGTACACTGAAGCTTTCTTT.

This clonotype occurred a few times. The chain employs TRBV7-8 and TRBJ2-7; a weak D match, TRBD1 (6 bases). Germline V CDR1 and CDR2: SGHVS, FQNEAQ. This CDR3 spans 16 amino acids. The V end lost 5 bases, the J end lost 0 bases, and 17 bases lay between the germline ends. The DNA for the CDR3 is TGTGCCAGCAGCCCATGGACAGCCCCACGCTCCTACGAGCAGTACTTC. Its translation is CASSPWTAPRSYEQYF.

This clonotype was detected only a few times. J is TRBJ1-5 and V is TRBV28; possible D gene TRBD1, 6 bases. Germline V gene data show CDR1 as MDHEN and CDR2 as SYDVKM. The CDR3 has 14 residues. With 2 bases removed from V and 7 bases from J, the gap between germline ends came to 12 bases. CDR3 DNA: TGTGCCAGCAGTTTACGGGGGGCCCAACAGCCCCAGCATTTT. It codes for CASSLRGAQQPQHF.

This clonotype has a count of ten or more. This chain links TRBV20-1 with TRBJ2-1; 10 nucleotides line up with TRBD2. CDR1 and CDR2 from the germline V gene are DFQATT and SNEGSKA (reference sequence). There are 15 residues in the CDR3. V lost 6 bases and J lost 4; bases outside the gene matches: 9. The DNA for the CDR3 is TGCAGTGCAGACCCTAGCGGGGGAGCGTACAATGAGCAGTTCTTC. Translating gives CSADPSGGAYNEQFF.

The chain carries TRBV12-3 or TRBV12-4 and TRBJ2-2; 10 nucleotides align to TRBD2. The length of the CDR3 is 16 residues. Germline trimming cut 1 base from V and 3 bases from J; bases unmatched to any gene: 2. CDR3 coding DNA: TGTGCCAGCAGTTTAGGGCTAGCGGGAGACACCGGGGAGCTGTTTTTT. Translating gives CASSLGLAGDTGELFF.

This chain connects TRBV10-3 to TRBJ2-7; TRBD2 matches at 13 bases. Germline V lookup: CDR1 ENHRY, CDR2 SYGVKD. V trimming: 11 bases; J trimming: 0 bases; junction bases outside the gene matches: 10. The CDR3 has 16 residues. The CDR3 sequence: CAPPRLAGGSSYEQYF. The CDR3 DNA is TGTGCCCCTCCAAGACTAGCGGGAGGAAGCTCCTACGAGCAGTACTTC.

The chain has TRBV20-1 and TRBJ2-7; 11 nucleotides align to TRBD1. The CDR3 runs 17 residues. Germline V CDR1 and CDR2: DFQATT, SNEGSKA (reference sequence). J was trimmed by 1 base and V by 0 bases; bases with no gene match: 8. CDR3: CSAREFGTGGVSYEQYF. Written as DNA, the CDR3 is TGCAGTGCTAGAGAATTTGGGACAGGGGGAGTATCCTACGAGCAGTACTTC.

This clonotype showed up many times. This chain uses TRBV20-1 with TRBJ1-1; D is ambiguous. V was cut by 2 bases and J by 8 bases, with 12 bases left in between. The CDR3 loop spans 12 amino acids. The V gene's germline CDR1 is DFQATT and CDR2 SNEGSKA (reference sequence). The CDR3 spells CSARSFMVEAFF. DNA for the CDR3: TGCAGTGCTAGATCCTTCATGGTGGAAGCTTTCTTT.

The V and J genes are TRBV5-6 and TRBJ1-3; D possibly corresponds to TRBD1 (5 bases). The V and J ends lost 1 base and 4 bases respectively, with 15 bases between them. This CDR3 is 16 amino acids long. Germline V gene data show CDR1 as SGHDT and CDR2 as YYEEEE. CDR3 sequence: CASSLLRGWDGNTIYF. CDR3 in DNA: TGTGCCAGCAGCTTGCTGAGAGGGTGGGACGGAAACACCATATATTTT.